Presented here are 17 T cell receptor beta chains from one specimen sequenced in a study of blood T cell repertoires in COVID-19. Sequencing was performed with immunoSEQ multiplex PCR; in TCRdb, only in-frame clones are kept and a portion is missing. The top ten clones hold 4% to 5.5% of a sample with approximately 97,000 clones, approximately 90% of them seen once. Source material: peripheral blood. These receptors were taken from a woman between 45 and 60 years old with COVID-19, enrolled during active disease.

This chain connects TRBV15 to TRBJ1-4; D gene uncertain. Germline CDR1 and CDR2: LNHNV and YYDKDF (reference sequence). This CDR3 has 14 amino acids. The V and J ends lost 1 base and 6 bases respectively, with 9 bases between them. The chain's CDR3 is CATSRGPSDEKLFF. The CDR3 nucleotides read TGTGCCACCAGCAGAGGCCCGTCAGATGAAAAACTGTTTTTT. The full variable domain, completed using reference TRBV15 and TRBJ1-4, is DAMVIQNPRYQVTQFGKPVTLSCSQTLNHNVMYWYQQKSSQAPKLLFHYYDKDFNNEADTPDNFQSRRPNTSFCFLDIRSPGLGDTAMYLCATSRGPSDEKLFFGSGTQLSVL.

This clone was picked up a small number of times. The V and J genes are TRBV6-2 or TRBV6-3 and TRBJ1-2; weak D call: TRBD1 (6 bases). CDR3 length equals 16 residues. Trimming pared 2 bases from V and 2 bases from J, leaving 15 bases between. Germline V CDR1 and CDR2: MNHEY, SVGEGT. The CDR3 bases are TGTGCCAGCAGTTACATCAGGGGCCAAGCCAACTATGGCTACACCTTC. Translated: CASSYIRGQANYGYTF.

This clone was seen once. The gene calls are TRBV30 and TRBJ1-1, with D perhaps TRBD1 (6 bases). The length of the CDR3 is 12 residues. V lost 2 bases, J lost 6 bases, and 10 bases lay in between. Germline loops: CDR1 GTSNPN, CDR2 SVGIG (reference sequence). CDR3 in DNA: TGTGCCTGGAGTTTGAACAGGGCTGAAGCTTTCTTT. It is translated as CAWSLNRAEAFF.

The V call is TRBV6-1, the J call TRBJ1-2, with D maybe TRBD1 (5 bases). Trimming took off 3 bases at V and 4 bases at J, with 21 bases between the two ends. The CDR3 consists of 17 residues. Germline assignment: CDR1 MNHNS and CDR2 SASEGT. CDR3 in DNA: TGTGCCAGCAGTGATCTTTTTACTCGCCAGACAGTCTATGGCTACACCTTC. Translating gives CASSDLFTRQTVYGYTF.

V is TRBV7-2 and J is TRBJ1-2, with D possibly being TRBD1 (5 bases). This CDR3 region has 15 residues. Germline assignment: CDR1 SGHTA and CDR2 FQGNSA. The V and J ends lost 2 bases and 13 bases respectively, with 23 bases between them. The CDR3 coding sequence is TGTGCCAGCAGCTTATTGCAGGGTAGTTCGCAAAGGAGCACCTTC. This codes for CASSLLQGSSQRSTF.

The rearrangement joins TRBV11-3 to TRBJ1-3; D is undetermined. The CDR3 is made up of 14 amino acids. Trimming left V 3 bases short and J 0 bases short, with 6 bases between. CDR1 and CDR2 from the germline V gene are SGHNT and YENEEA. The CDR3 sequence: CASSFTVSGNTIYF. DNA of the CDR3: TGTGCCAGCAGCTTCACGGTCTCTGGAAACACCATATATTTT. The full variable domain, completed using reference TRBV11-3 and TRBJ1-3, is EAGVVQSPRYKIIEKKQPVAFWCNPISGHNTLYWYLQNLGQGPELLIRYENEEAVDDSQLPKDRFSAERLKGVDSTLKIQPAELGDSAVYLCASSFTVSGNTIYFGEGSWLTVV.

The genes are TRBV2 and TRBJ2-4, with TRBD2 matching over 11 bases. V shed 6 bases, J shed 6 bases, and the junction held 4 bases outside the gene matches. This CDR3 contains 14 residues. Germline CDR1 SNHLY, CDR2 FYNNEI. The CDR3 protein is CASRKGLAVNIQYF. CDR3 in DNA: TGTGCCAGCAGGAAGGGACTAGCGGTAAACATTCAGTACTTC.

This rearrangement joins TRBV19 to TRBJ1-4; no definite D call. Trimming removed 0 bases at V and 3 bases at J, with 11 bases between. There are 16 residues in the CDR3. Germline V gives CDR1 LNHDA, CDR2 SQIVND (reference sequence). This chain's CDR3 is CASSIDRGMANEKLFF. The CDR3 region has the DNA TGTGCCAGTAGTATAGATCGGGGAATGGCTAATGAAAAACTGTTTTTT.

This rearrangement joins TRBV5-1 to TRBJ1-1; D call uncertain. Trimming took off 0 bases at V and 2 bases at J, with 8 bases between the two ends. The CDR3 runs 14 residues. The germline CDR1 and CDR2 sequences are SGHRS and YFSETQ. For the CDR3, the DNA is TGCGCCAGCAGCTTGGCCGCGGGTAACACTGAAGCTTTCTTT. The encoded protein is CASSLAAGNTEAFF.

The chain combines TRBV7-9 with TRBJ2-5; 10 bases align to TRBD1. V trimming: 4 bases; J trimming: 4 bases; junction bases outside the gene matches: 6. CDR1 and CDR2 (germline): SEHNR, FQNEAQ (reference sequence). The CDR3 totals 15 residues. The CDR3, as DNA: TGTGCCAGCAGCTGGGGGACAGGGGAGTTAGAGACCCAGTACTTC. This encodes CASSWGTGELETQYF.

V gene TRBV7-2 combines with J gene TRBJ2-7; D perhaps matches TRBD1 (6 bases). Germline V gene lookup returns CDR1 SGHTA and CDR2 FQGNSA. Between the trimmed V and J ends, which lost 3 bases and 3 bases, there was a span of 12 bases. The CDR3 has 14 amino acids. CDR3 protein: CASSFNREFYEQYF. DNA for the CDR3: TGTGCCAGCAGCTTTAACAGGGAATTCTACGAGCAGTACTTC.

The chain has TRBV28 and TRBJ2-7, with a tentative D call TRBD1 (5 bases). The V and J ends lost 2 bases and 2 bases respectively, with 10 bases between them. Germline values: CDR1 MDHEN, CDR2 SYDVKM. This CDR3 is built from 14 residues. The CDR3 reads CASSLAQAAYEQYF. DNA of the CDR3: TGTGCCAGCAGTTTAGCACAGGCAGCCTACGAGCAGTACTTC.

CDR3 region: CASSPLRETQYF. CDR3 DNA: TGTGCCAGCAGTCCACTCCGCGAGACCCAGTACTTC. The chain couples TRBV27 to TRBJ2-5, with D unresolved. The germline V and J ends were trimmed by 5 bases and 5 bases, with 9 bases remaining between them. Per germline, CDR1 MNHEY and CDR2 SMNVEV (reference sequence). The CDR3 is 12 amino acids.

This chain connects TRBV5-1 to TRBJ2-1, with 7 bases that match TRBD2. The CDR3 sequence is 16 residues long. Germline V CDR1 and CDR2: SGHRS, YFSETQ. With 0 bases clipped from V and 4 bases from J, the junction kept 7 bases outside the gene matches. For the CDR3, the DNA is TGCGCCAGCAGCTTGGGTGGGGGGGTATCATACAATGAGCAGTTCTTC. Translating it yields CASSLGGGVSYNEQFF.

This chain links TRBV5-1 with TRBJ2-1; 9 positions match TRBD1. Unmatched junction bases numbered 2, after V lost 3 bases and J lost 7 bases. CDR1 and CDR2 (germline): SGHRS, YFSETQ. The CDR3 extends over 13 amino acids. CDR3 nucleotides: TGCGCCAGCAGCTGGACAGGGGCGAATGAGCAGTTCTTC. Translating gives CASSWTGANEQFF.

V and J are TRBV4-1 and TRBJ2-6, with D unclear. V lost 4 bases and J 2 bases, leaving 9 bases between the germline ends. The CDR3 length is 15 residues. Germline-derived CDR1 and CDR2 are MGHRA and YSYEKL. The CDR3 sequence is CASSPSVPGANVLTF. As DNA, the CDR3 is TGCGCCAGCAGCCCCAGTGTTCCTGGGGCCAACGTCCTGACTTTC.

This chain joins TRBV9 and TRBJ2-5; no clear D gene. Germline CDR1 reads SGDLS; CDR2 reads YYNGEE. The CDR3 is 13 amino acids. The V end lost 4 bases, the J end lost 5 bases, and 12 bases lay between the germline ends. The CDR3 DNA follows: TGTGCCAGCAGCTCCCCCATCCAGGAGACCCAGTACTTC. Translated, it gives CASSSPIQETQYF. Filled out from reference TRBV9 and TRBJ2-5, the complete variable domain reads DSGVTQTPKHLITATGQRVTLRCSPRSGDLSVYWYQQSLDQGLQFLIQYYNGEERAKGNILERFSAQQFPDLHSELNLSSLELGDSALYFCASSSPIQETQYFGPGTRLLVL.